This TCR beta chain was recorded in a study of cytomegalovirus exposure and HLA in healthy donors. Study observations and caveats: In a later analysis, a missense DCLRE1C variant was linked to TCR beta V- and J-gene trimming. The only immune exposure information that was available was CMV serostatus.

The PCR made use of 60 Vbeta and 13 Jbeta primers. The repertoire was sequenced with immunoSEQ multiplex PCR; TCRdb's copy has only in-frame clones and lacks some. Found here are more than 150,000 clones, nearly 80% of them singletons; the top ten hold around 15%. Unrecorded immune exposures were likely, despite nominal health at sampling. V lost 3 bases to trimming and J lost 4 bases, with 13 bases between them. The CDR3 has 15 residues. Germline loops: CDR1 LNHNV, CDR2 YYDKDF (reference sequence). Note on this clone: Its target is unknown.

Sequencing was performed on PBMCs. The receptor's source is a man over 45 in good health and CMV-seropositive. The chain links TRBV15 to TRBJ2-1; a possible D gene is TRBD1 (8 bases). CDR3 protein: CATSSNRGGYNEQFF. The CDR3 DNA follows: TGTGCCACCAGCAGCAACAGGGGGGGATACAATGAGCAGTTCTTC. Using reference TRBV15 and TRBJ2-1 for the parts outside the CDR3, the full variable domain is DAMVIQNPRYQVTQFGKPVTLSCSQTLNHNVMYWYQQKSSQAPKLLFHYYDKDFNNEADTPDNFQSRRPNTSFCFLDIRSPGLGDTAMYLCATSSNRGGYNEQFFGPGTRLTVL.